The 32 T cell receptor beta chains presented below share a single source sample, sequenced in a study of T cells in Graves' hyperthyroidism and ophthalmopathy. Amplified TCR beta CDR3 regions derived from RNA transcripts. TCR CDR3 regions were first amplified by RT-PCR with HTBI primers. TCRdb passed the multiplex PCR reads through MiXCR, listing each CDR3 protein once. Of 400,000 to 550,000 distinct CDR3 sequences listed, around 22% are singletons. Sequenced: blood. Receptor source: a woman aged 25 to 39 with Graves' ophthalmopathy.

This clonotype was detected only once. The V and J genes are TRBV12-3 or TRBV12-4 and TRBJ1-2; 9 nucleotides match TRBD1. V lost 5 bases and J lost 2; bases outside the gene matches: 3. This CDR3 contains 14 residues. The CDR3 nucleotides read TGTGCCAGCAGTGGGGACAGGGCCAACTATGGCTACACCTTC. The encoded protein is CASSGDRANYGYTF.

This clonotype has just one count. The V call is TRBV20-1, the J call TRBJ2-6; TRBD1 might be the D (5 bases). CDR3 size: 13 residues. The V gene's germline CDR1 is DFQATT and CDR2 SNEGSKA (reference sequence). V lost 6 bases and J 3 bases, leaving 9 bases between the germline ends. The CDR3 reads CSAPGFGANVLTF. CDR3 coding DNA: TGCAGTGCCCCAGGGTTTGGGGCCAACGTCCTGACTTTC.

This clonotype was detected many times. An end of the junction does not agree with germline; a read error may underlie this. The chain links TRBV6-1 to TRBJ1-1; D is unclear. The CDR3 loop spans 12 amino acids. Germline assignment: CDR1 MNHNS and CDR2 SASEGT. The CDR3 DNA is TGTGCCGGCAGTAGACAGAACACTGAAGCTTTCTTT. Translated, it gives CAGSRQNTEAFF.

The V and J genes are TRBV7-8 and TRBJ2-5, with 7 bases aligning to TRBD2. Trimming at V came to 4 bases and at J to 10 bases, leaving 15 bases not matched to a gene. This CDR3 has 15 amino acids. Germline assignment: CDR1 SGHVS and CDR2 FQNEAQ. CDR3 bases: TGTGCCAGCAGCTCGCGAATGCGGGAGAGTCAGGGCCAGTACTTC. Encoded protein: CASSSRMRESQGQYF.

This clonotype was picked up a small number of times. This sequence joins TRBV29-1 and TRBJ1-2; 10 nucleotides align to TRBD1. This CDR3 spans 13 amino acids. CDR1 and CDR2 (germline): SQVTM, ANQGSEA. V gave up 7 bases and J gave up 8 bases; unmatched junction bases: 10. The CDR3 DNA reads TGCAGCGCCAGATCCGGGACAGGGGAAGGCTACACCTTC. This encodes CSARSGTGEGYTF. Full variable domain (rest looked up from reference TRBV29-1 and TRBJ1-2): SAVISQKPSRDICQRGTSLTIQCQVDSQVTMMFWYRQQPGQSLTLIATANQGSEATYESGFVIDKFPISRPNLTFSTLTVSNMSPEDSSIYLCSARSGTGEGYTFGSGTRLTVV.

The chain uses TRBV28 and TRBJ1-4; 7 bases line up with TRBD1. Trimming at V came to 6 bases and at J to 8 bases, leaving 6 bases not matched to a gene. The CDR3 contains 13 residues. Per germline, CDR1 MDHEN and CDR2 SYDVKM. The CDR3 sequence is CASRGTVAEKLFF. In DNA form, the CDR3 reads TGTGCCAGCAGGGGGACAGTGGCCGAAAAACTGTTTTTT.

V gene TRBV20-1 combines with J gene TRBJ2-7, with a possible D match to TRBD1 (7 bases). The V and J ends lost 3 bases and 3 bases respectively, with 15 bases between them. This CDR3 contains 14 residues. Per the germline V gene, CDR1 is DFQATT and CDR2 is SNEGSKA (reference sequence). The CDR3 region has the DNA TGCAGTGCTAGCGGGGGTAGGGGGCTCTACGAGCAGTACTTC. Encoded protein: CSASGGRGLYEQYF.

There are many counts of this clonotype. The chain recombines TRBV19 with TRBJ2-7; D not certain. Germline CDR1 and CDR2: LNHDA and SQIVND (reference sequence). Trimming removed 7 bases at V and 1 base at J, with 14 bases between. The CDR3 runs to 14 residues. CDR3 region: CASNSDGTSYEQYF. In DNA form, the CDR3 reads TGTGCCAGTAACTCGGACGGAACTTCCTACGAGCAGTACTTC.

Only one count was recorded for this clonotype. CDR3 bases: TGTGCCAGCAACCTGGACCGCAATGAGCAGTTCTTC. Amino acids: CASNLDRNEQFF. The rearrangement links TRBV12-3 or TRBV12-4 to TRBJ2-1; D not certain. Trimming took 7 bases from V and 6 from J, leaving 10 bases between them. The CDR3 sequence is 12 residues long.

This clonotype was recorded once. This chain connects TRBV20-1 to TRBJ2-5, with TRBD2 matching 9 bases. Germline V gene lookup returns CDR1 DFQATT and CDR2 SNEGSKA (reference sequence). The CDR3 is 14 residues long. J lost 1 base, V lost 6 bases, and 6 bases had no gene match. DNA for the CDR3: TGCAGTGCCAGGACTAGCGAATCCCAAGAGACCCAGTACTTC. Translation gives CSARTSESQETQYF.

This clonotype has ten or more counts. This chain links TRBV2 with TRBJ1-1, with D perhaps TRBD1 (5 bases). Germline V CDR1 and CDR2: SNHLY, FYNNEI. CDR3 length equals 16 residues. V lost 6 bases and J lost 4, with 21 bases in between. CDR3 nucleotides: TGTGCCAGCAGGACGTCCCACGCTACAGGTGGCACTGAAGCTTTCTTT. This gives the protein CASRTSHATGGTEAFF.

The chain recombines TRBV30 with TRBJ2-3, with TRBD2 matching over 11 bases. Unmatched junction bases numbered 6, after V lost 8 bases and J lost 2 bases. CDR3 length: 14 amino acids. CDR1 is GTSNPN and CDR2 is SVGIG in the germline V gene (reference sequence). CDR3: CAGGTSGPTDTQYF. The CDR3 region has the DNA TGTGCCGGAGGGACTAGCGGCCCCACAGATACGCAGTATTTT.

This clonotype was seen many times. This chain links TRBV10-3 with TRBJ1-1; 7 nucleotides line up with TRBD1. V trimming: 6 bases; J trimming: 4 bases; junction bases outside the gene matches: 11. The CDR3 sequence is 15 residues long. Germline V lookup: CDR1 ENHRY, CDR2 SYGVKD. The CDR3 sequence: CAIRDRESWVTEAFF. The CDR3 DNA follows: TGTGCCATCAGAGACAGGGAGAGTTGGGTCACTGAAGCTTTCTTT.

In this sample, this clonotype turned up many times. V gene TRBV2 combines with J gene TRBJ1-2, with D tentatively TRBD1 (5 bases). This CDR3 has 13 amino acids. From germline, CDR1 is SNHLY and CDR2 FYNNEI. V was cut by 8 bases and J by 4 bases, with 14 bases left in between. The CDR3, as DNA: TGTGCCAGCGAACGGGACGGACCCTATGGCTACACCTTC. Residues: CASERDGPYGYTF.

This rearrangement joins TRBV18 to TRBJ2-5, with 10 bases that match TRBD2. V shed 8 bases and J 5 bases; nucleotides not matched to a gene: 5. The CDR3 is 13 residues long. CDR1 and CDR2 (germline): KGHSH, LQKENI. Here the CDR3 DNA reads TGTGCCAGCACTACTAGCGGGGATGAGACCCAGTACTTC. Translated: CASTTSGDETQYF. The whole variable domain, filled in from reference TRBV18 and TRBJ2-5, reads NAGVMQNPRHLVRRRGQEARLRCSPMKGHSHVYWYRQLPEEGLKFMVYLQKENIIDESGMPKERFSAEFPKEGPSILRIQQVVRGDSAAYFCASTTSGDETQYFGPGTRLLVL.

A few counts support this clonotype. The chain uses TRBV20-1 and TRBJ1-3; the D is unclear. Germline V gene lookup returns CDR1 DFQATT and CDR2 SNEGSKA (reference sequence). V was cut by 5 bases and J by 2 bases, with 7 bases left in between. The CDR3 is 12 residues long. CDR3 protein: CSAEGTGNTIYF. The CDR3 DNA reads TGCAGTGCTGAGGGCACTGGAAACACCATATATTTT.

This clonotype was recorded many times. The chain recombines TRBV29-1 with TRBJ2-5; TRBD2 is a possible D gene (5 bases). The V and J ends lost 7 bases and 5 bases respectively, with 14 bases between them. The CDR3 extends over 12 amino acids. Per the germline V gene, CDR1 is SQVTM and CDR2 is ANQGSEA. The CDR3, as DNA: TGCAGCGCCCGAGGGAGTATTGAGACCCAGTACTTC. Its translation is CSARGSIETQYF.

This chain joins TRBV6-5 and TRBJ1-2; TRBD1 matches 10 bases. CDR1 is MNHEY, CDR2 SVGAGI, per germline. J lost 4 bases, V lost 0 bases, and 8 bases had no gene match. The CDR3 extends over 17 amino acids. The CDR3 here is CASSYSTGGTGAYGYTF. DNA for the CDR3: TGTGCCAGCAGTTACTCGACGGGGGGGACAGGGGCCTATGGCTACACCTTC.

This chain joins TRBV20-1 and TRBJ2-7, with 8 bases aligning to TRBD2. V dropped 3 bases and J dropped 6; count of bases not matched to a gene: 13. There are 15 residues in the CDR3. Germline V gene sequence: CDR1 DFQATT, CDR2 SNEGSKA (reference sequence). The CDR3 bases are TGCAGTGCTAGTCAAACGGAAGCGGGAGCACGCGAGCAGTACTTC. Translation gives CSASQTEAGAREQYF.

The chain uses TRBV5-1 and TRBJ1-2; D unclear. This CDR3 comprises 13 residues. Germline values: CDR1 SGHRS, CDR2 YFSETQ. V lost 3 bases and J lost 6, with 12 bases in between. The CDR3 coding sequence is TGCGCCAGCAGCTATGGATCCGGACATGGCTACACCTTC. Protein product: CASSYGSGHGYTF. The full variable domain, its missing parts supplied by reference TRBV5-1 and TRBJ1-2, is KAGVTQTPRYLIKTRGQQVTLSCSPISGHRSVSWYQQTPGQGLQFLFEYFSETQRNKGNFPGRFSGRQFSNSRSEMNVSTLELGDSALYLCASSYGSGHGYTFGSGTRLTVV.

This clonotype was found once. V gene TRBV29-1 combines with J gene TRBJ1-2; the D is unclear. This CDR3 contains 12 residues. Germline loops: CDR1 SQVTM, CDR2 ANQGSEA. V was pared by 4 bases and J by 3 bases, with 9 bases between. Here the CDR3 DNA reads TGCAGCGTTGGACGGACGGACTATGGCTACACCTTC. Its protein is CSVGRTDYGYTF.

V and J are TRBV7-9 and TRBJ1-1; the D gene is possibly TRBD1 (6 bases). V lost 7 bases to trimming and J lost 4 bases, with 19 bases between them. The CDR3 spans 15 residues. In germline, CDR1 is SEHNR, CDR2 FQNEAQ (reference sequence). CDR3 DNA sequence: TGTGCCAGCATCAACAACCAGGGGTGGGCCACTGAAGCTTTCTTT. Its protein product is CASINNQGWATEAFF.

This clonotype was observed many times. The chain uses TRBV6-2 or TRBV6-3 and TRBJ2-5, with D tentatively TRBD2 (5 bases). Germline values: CDR1 MNHEY, CDR2 SVGEGT. V dropped 4 bases and J dropped 1 base, with 7 bases sitting between them. This CDR3 has 13 amino acids. The CDR3 sequence: CASSSGIQETQYF. For the CDR3, the DNA is TGTGCCAGCAGTTCGGGGATCCAAGAGACCCAGTACTTC.

This clonotype appeared a few times. The J gene is TRBJ2-5, the V gene TRBV6-1; D is ambiguous. The germline V gene encodes CDR1 MNHNS and CDR2 SASEGT. The CDR3 extends over 13 amino acids. Between the trimmed V and J ends, which lost 5 bases and 2 bases, there was a span of 9 bases. For the CDR3, the DNA is TGTGCCAGCAGTCCGTGGGCACAAGAGACCCAGTACTTC. It is translated as CASSPWAQETQYF.

This chain connects TRBV27 to TRBJ2-5, with 9 bases aligning to TRBD2. This CDR3 comprises 15 residues. The V gene's germline CDR1 is MNHEY and CDR2 SMNVEV (reference sequence). The CDR3 region is CVTAGGPVSQETQYF. The CDR3 bases are TGTGTTACGGCGGGAGGGCCTGTAAGCCAAGAGACCCAGTACTTC.

This clonotype has just a few counts. The chain links TRBV11-2 to TRBJ2-3; D may be TRBD1 (6 bases). CDR1 and CDR2 from the germline V gene are SGHAT and FQNNGV. V dropped 1 base and J dropped 5 bases, with 13 bases sitting between them. The CDR3 runs to 15 residues. The CDR3 sequence is CASSLVAGVGDTQYF. CDR3 in DNA: TGTGCCAGCAGCTTAGTAGCAGGGGTGGGAGATACGCAGTATTTT.

This clonotype occurred a few times. The chain recombines TRBV6-2 or TRBV6-3 with TRBJ1-5, with D possibly matching TRBD1 (6 bases). With 7 bases removed from V and 11 bases from J, the gap between germline ends came to 18 bases. The CDR3 is 13 amino acids. The germline V gene has CDR1 MNHEY and CDR2 SVGEGT. The CDR3 DNA reads as TGTGCCAGCACCGGGACACCAGATCTAGCCCAGCATTTT. This translates into CASTGTPDLAQHF.

There are many counts of this clonotype. V is TRBV7-8 and J is TRBJ2-7; D possibly corresponds to TRBD2 (5 bases). The V end lost 4 bases, the J end lost 1 base, and 11 bases lay between the germline ends. The CDR3 sequence is 14 residues long. Germline CDR1 SGHVS, CDR2 FQNEAQ. In nucleotides, the CDR3 is TGTGCCAGCAGCTGGGGAGACGGGTCCTACGAGCAGTACTTC. Encoded protein: CASSWGDGSYEQYF.

The chain joins TRBV6-1 to TRBJ1-1; TRBD1 matches 8 bases. With V trimmed by 6 bases and J by 4 bases, 7 bases remained unmatched. This CDR3 contains 14 residues. The germline V gene has CDR1 MNHNS and CDR2 SASEGT. The CDR3 DNA follows: TGTGCCAGCAGGACAGGGGTAAGAAGCACTGAAGCTTTCTTT. Amino acids: CASRTGVRSTEAFF.

In this sample, this clonotype turned up once. J is TRBJ1-2 and V is TRBV7-2; D call uncertain. The CDR3 has 13 amino acids. Germline-derived CDR1 and CDR2 are SGHTA and FQGNSA. V lost 3 bases, J lost 7 bases, and 12 bases lay in between. In nucleotides, the CDR3 is TGTGCCAGCAGCTTCTCAAGTCTGGTTGGCTACACCTTC. As protein: CASSFSSLVGYTF.

The table lists this clonotype with many counts. This chain joins TRBV20-1 and TRBJ2-5; 7 positions match TRBD1. The CDR3 runs to 15 residues. The germline CDR1 and CDR2 sequences are DFQATT and SNEGSKA (reference sequence). The ends lost 5 bases at V and 5 bases at J; junction bases unmatched: 14. The CDR3 DNA reads TGCAGTGCTCCACCCTCCGGGACAGTGGGGGAGACCCAGTACTTC. Amino acids: CSAPPSGTVGETQYF.

At least ten counts were recorded for this clonotype. The chain recombines TRBV10-3 with TRBJ1-1; a weak D match, TRBD1 (6 bases). This CDR3 is built from 16 residues. Per germline, CDR1 ENHRY and CDR2 SYGVKD. The V gene lost 6 bases and the J gene lost 10 bases, with 27 bases spanning the gap. The CDR3 protein is CAISSDRIRSKPRAFF. In nucleotides, the CDR3 is TGTGCCATCAGCTCCGACAGGATTAGGAGTAAACCCAGAGCTTTCTTT.